Presented here are 31 T cell receptor beta chains from one specimen sequenced in a study of cytomegalovirus exposure and HLA in healthy donors. Primers included in the PCR were 60 Vbeta and 13 Jbeta primers. This table comes from immunoSEQ multiplex PCR, and its TCRdb copy is limited to in-frame clones, with some not included. The table for this sample gives tens of thousands of clones. What was sequenced was PBMCs. These receptors all stem from a female donor in good health and CMV-seronegative.

Comments on this clone: Mismatch with germline at one junction end may stem from a read error. The chain has TRBV9 and TRBJ2-1, with TRBD2 matching 10 bases. CDR1 and CDR2 from the germline V gene are SGDLS and YYNGEE. CDR3 size: 11 residues. DNA of the CDR3: TGTGCCAGCAGCGCTAGCGGGAGAAGGGTCTTC. Protein product: CASSASGRRVF.

The chain employs TRBV4-2 and TRBJ2-7; the D gene is possibly TRBD2 (5 bases). The CDR3 loop spans 15 amino acids. In germline, CDR1 is LGHNA, CDR2 YNFKEQ. Trimming left V 0 bases short and J 1 base short, with 10 bases between. This CDR3 reads CASSQDASGSYEQYF. The CDR3 DNA reads as TGTGCCAGCAGCCAAGATGCGTCGGGGTCCTACGAGCAGTACTTC.

The chain is built from TRBV4-3 and TRBJ2-3; 8 nucleotides align to TRBD2. Per the germline V gene, CDR1 is LGHNA and CDR2 is YSLEER. This CDR3 comprises 15 residues. V lost 3 bases, J lost 1 base, and 3 bases stayed unmatched. CDR3 region: CASSQVSGGTDTQYF. The CDR3 DNA is TGCGCCAGCAGCCAGGTTAGCGGGGGCACAGATACGCAGTATTTT.

The rearrangement joins TRBV19 to TRBJ1-2; TRBD1 is a possible D gene (6 bases). CDR1 is LNHDA, CDR2 SQIVND, per germline (reference sequence). Trimming pared 4 bases from V and 0 bases from J, leaving 9 bases between. The CDR3 has 14 residues. The chain's CDR3 is CASSTGQSNYGYTF. The CDR3 DNA follows: TGTGCCAGTAGTACTGGACAGTCTAACTATGGCTACACCTTC.

The chain couples TRBV13 to TRBJ2-5; 8 bases are shared with TRBD1. Trimming cost V 5 bases and J 5 bases; bases outside gene matches: 7. Germline V gene sequence: CDR1 PRHDT, CDR2 FYEKMQ (reference sequence). This CDR3 region has 14 residues. The CDR3 DNA reads TGTGCCAGCAGCCCAGGGACAGGCGGGGAGACCCAGTACTTC. Translated: CASSPGTGGETQYF.

The V call is TRBV7-3, the J call TRBJ1-1; D gene unclear. This CDR3 comprises 13 residues. Trimming left V 5 bases short and J 4 bases short, with 11 bases between. CDR1 is SGHTA, CDR2 FQGTGA, per germline. The CDR3 DNA is TGTGCCAGCAGCCCTGAAAGAGGCACTGAAGCTTTCTTT. It translates to CASSPERGTEAFF.

The V and J genes are TRBV4-2 and TRBJ1-2; a weak D match, TRBD1 (5 bases). Germline loops: CDR1 LGHNA, CDR2 YNFKEQ. The CDR3 extends over 15 amino acids. Trimming removed 0 bases at V and 5 bases at J, with 13 bases between. The CDR3 sequence is CASSQEPQAPYGYTF. CDR3 nucleotide sequence: TGTGCCAGCAGCCAAGAGCCACAGGCGCCTTATGGCTACACCTTC.

The genes are TRBV29-1 and TRBJ2-3; 10 positions agree with TRBD1. J lost 4 bases, V lost 6 bases, and 7 bases had no gene match. Germline lookup yields CDR1 SQVTM and CDR2 ANQGSEA. The CDR3 has 14 amino acids. In nucleotides, the CDR3 is TGCAGCGTAACTGGACAGGGGGGCGCAGATACGCAGTATTTT. Residues: CSVTGQGGADTQYF.

The gene calls are TRBV5-4 and TRBJ1-1; D is perhaps TRBD1 (5 bases). CDR1 is SGHNT, CDR2 YYREEE, per germline (reference sequence). The CDR3 has 14 amino acids. V lost 4 bases and J lost 1, with 11 bases in between. CDR3 coding DNA: TGTGCCAGCAGCCAGGACACCCAGAACACTGAAGCTTTCTTT. It yields the protein CASSQDTQNTEAFF.

V gene TRBV7-3 combines with J gene TRBJ1-6, with D perhaps TRBD1 (6 bases). Looked up from germline, CDR1 is SGHTA and CDR2 is FQGTGA. The germline V and J ends were trimmed by 5 bases and 7 bases, with 15 bases remaining between them. The CDR3 has 15 residues. For the CDR3, the DNA is TGTGCCAGCAGCGACCGGGGGGGGGCGAATTCACCCCTCCACTTT. Protein: CASSDRGGANSPLHF.

The J gene is TRBJ2-7, the V gene TRBV30; 7 bases are a match to TRBD2. CDR3 length equals 12 residues. Germline V gene sequence: CDR1 GTSNPN, CDR2 SVGIG (reference sequence). V lost 5 bases, J lost 9 bases, and 10 bases stayed unmatched. CDR3 bases: TGTGCCTGGGGGACTAATCTGGGTTTGCAGTACTTC. Encoded protein: CAWGTNLGLQYF. Full variable domain (outside the CDR3, taken from reference TRBV30 and TRBJ2-7): SQTIHQWPATLVQPVGSPLSLECTVEGTSNPNLYWYRQAAGRGLQLLFYSVGIGQISSEVPQNLSASRPQDRQFILSSKKLLLSDSGFYLCAWGTNLGLQYFGPGTRLTVT.

This chain connects TRBV30 to TRBJ1-1, with a weak D call TRBD1 (6 bases). With 3 bases removed from V and 1 base from J, the gap between germline ends came to 15 bases. From germline, CDR1 is GTSNPN and CDR2 SVGIG (reference sequence). There are 15 residues in the CDR3. CDR3 nucleotides: TGTGCCTGGAGGAAACCAGGACAGCGGAACACTGAAGCTTTCTTT. Its protein product is CAWRKPGQRNTEAFF.

The gene calls are TRBV7-2 and TRBJ1-2, with 7 bases identical to TRBD1. From germline, CDR1 is SGHTA and CDR2 FQGNSA. CDR3 length: 15 residues. Trimming took 5 bases from V and 5 from J; bases not matched to a gene: 11. The CDR3 region is CASSGRDRSSYGYTF. As DNA, the CDR3 is TGTGCCAGCAGCGGGCGGGACAGAAGTTCATATGGCTACACCTTC.

V usage is TRBV19 and J usage is TRBJ2-7; 8 nucleotides agree with TRBD2. This CDR3 is 14 amino acids long. CDR1 LNHDA and CDR2 SQIVND come from the germline V gene (reference sequence). Trimming took 5 bases from V and 0 from J; bases not matched to a gene: 3. CDR3 sequence (DNA): TGTGCCAGTAGTCAGCGGGGGCCCTCCTACGAGCAGTACTTC. This gives the protein CASSQRGPSYEQYF.

The chain carries TRBV5-8 and TRBJ1-4; D might be TRBD1 (5 bases). V was trimmed by 0 bases and J by 0 bases, leaving 9 bases between them. Germline-derived CDR1 and CDR2 are SGHTS and YDEGEE. CDR3 size: 16 residues. The CDR3 bases are TGTGCCAGCAGCTTGGATGGGGCCGCAACTAATGAAAAACTGTTTTTT. Its translation: CASSLDGAATNEKLFF.

The chain is built from TRBV5-5 and TRBJ2-7; 9 positions agree with TRBD1. This CDR3 has 17 residues. Per germline, CDR1 SGHKS and CDR2 YYEKEE (reference sequence). With V trimmed by 2 bases and J by 5 bases, 14 bases remained unmatched. The CDR3 sequence is CASSLVGRDRVIHEQYF. Written as DNA, the CDR3 is TGTGCCAGCAGCTTAGTAGGTCGGGACAGGGTTATCCACGAGCAGTACTTC. Looking up the rest from reference TRBV5-5 and TRBJ2-7 gives the full variable domain: DAGVTQSPTHLIKTRGQQVTLRCSPISGHKSVSWYQQVLGQGPQFIFQYYEKEERGRGNFPDRFSARQFPNYSSELNVNALLLGDSALYLCASSLVGRDRVIHEQYFGPGTRLTVT.

Here the CDR3 DNA reads TGTGCCAGCAGCCGTGGGTCACCGGGACAGGGAAATTCACCCCTCCACTTT. This gives the protein CASSRGSPGQGNSPLHF. This chain uses TRBV7-6 with TRBJ1-6, with 9 bases matching TRBD1. Germline V gene sequence: CDR1 SGHVS, CDR2 FNYEAQ. V gave up 5 bases and J gave up 7 bases; unmatched junction bases: 12. This CDR3 region has 17 residues.

V gene TRBV9 combines with J gene TRBJ1-2; TRBD1 might be the D (6 bases). The length of the CDR3 is 13 residues. Germline lookup yields CDR1 SGDLS and CDR2 YYNGEE. V lost 7 bases and J 4 bases, leaving 14 bases between the germline ends. The CDR3 DNA reads as TGTGCCAGCGGCTTCTCGACAGGCTATGGCTACACCTTC. It specifies CASGFSTGYGYTF.

The chain joins TRBV7-9 to TRBJ2-7; D ambiguous. Germline V lookup: CDR1 SEHNR, CDR2 FQNEAQ (reference sequence). The CDR3 extends over 12 amino acids. Trimming left V 1 base short and J 5 bases short, with 6 bases between. The CDR3 loop is CASSLGADEQYF. CDR3 coding DNA: TGTGCCAGCAGCTTAGGGGCAGACGAGCAGTACTTC.

The chain has TRBV30 and TRBJ1-3; no reliable D call. V lost 2 bases and J lost 6, with 8 bases in between. This CDR3 comprises 12 residues. Germline CDR1 GTSNPN, CDR2 SVGIG (reference sequence). This CDR3 reads CAWSLLANTIYF. Here the CDR3 DNA reads TGTGCCTGGAGTCTCTTAGCAAACACCATATATTTT.

This chain uses TRBV19 with TRBJ1-1; no reliable D call. CDR1 and CDR2 (germline): LNHDA, SQIVND (reference sequence). V was trimmed by 6 bases and J by 2 bases, leaving 19 bases between them. This CDR3 has 16 amino acids. As DNA, the CDR3 is TGTGCCAGTAGCCCGCCCCGTCCGGGAATTAACACTGAAGCTTTCTTT. This translates into CASSPPRPGINTEAFF.

This CDR3 reads CASSAAGGFDEQYF. CDR3 bases: TGTGCCAGCAGCGCAGCAGGGGGCTTCGACGAGCAGTACTTC. The chain carries TRBV5-6 and TRBJ2-7; 8 positions agree with TRBD1. There are 14 residues in the CDR3. The trim removed 4 bases at V and 5 bases at J, leaving 8 bases unmatched. Germline-derived CDR1 and CDR2 are SGHDT and YYEEEE.

The CDR3 DNA reads as TGCGCCAGCAGCTCGGGGGGACAGGGGAGTAATTCACCCCTCCACTTT. Translated, it gives CASSSGGQGSNSPLHF. The rearrangement links TRBV5-1 to TRBJ1-6; 10 positions agree with TRBD1. J gave up 6 bases and V 3 bases, and 6 bases lay outside the gene matches. This CDR3 region has 16 residues. Germline CDR1 and CDR2: SGHRS and YFSETQ.

V usage is TRBV5-1 and J usage is TRBJ1-1, with D maybe TRBD1 (5 bases). This CDR3 spans 16 amino acids. The V end lost 6 bases, the J end lost 0 bases, and 18 bases lay between the germline ends. CDR1 is SGHRS, CDR2 YFSETQ, per germline. In DNA, the CDR3 is TGCGCCAGCAAACGGGGGGAAGGGGTCCTGAACACTGAAGCTTTCTTT. Its protein is CASKRGEGVLNTEAFF.

The rearrangement uses TRBV5-1 and TRBJ1-1, with 8 nucleotides matching TRBD1. CDR3 length: 16 residues. The V gene end was trimmed by 4 bases and the J gene end by 6 bases; junction bases not matched to a gene: 14. CDR1 and CDR2 from the germline V gene are SGHRS and YFSETQ. CDR3 coding DNA: TGCGCCAGCAGCATGCAGGGGGCGGACTTCGAAGCTGAAGCTTTCTTT. Translation gives CASSMQGADFEAEAFF.

V usage is TRBV4-1 and J usage is TRBJ2-7; 8 bases agree with TRBD1. Trimming cost V 5 bases and J 0 bases; bases outside gene matches: 18. Germline V lookup: CDR1 MGHRA, CDR2 YSYEKL. This CDR3 is built from 19 residues. The CDR3 loop is CASSFRRTGSTGISYEQYF. CDR3 sequence (DNA): TGCGCCAGCAGCTTCCGAAGGACAGGGTCTACCGGGATCTCCTACGAGCAGTACTTC.

V gene TRBV11-2 combines with J gene TRBJ1-1, with 7 bases identical to TRBD1. The germline gives CDR1 SGHAT, CDR2 FQNNGV. This CDR3 has 12 amino acids. Trimming at V came to 5 bases and at J to 8 bases, leaving 5 bases not matched to a gene. The CDR3 is CASSEQGYEAFF. The DNA for the CDR3 is TGTGCCAGCAGCGAACAGGGGTACGAAGCTTTCTTT.

V is TRBV19 and J is TRBJ2-3, with TRBD2 as a possible D gene (6 bases). V was shortened by 6 bases and J by 2 bases, with 18 bases between the two germline ends. Germline V gene sequence: CDR1 LNHDA, CDR2 SQIVND (reference sequence). This CDR3 has 16 residues. This chain's CDR3 is CASSPLEGRPTDTQYF. DNA for the CDR3: TGTGCCAGTAGCCCTCTGGAGGGGCGTCCCACAGATACGCAGTATTTT.

The V call is TRBV6-1, the J call TRBJ1-1; weak D call: TRBD1 (6 bases). The germline gives CDR1 MNHNS, CDR2 SASEGT. The V and J ends lost 8 bases and 13 bases respectively, with 23 bases between them. This CDR3 is 13 amino acids long. As DNA, the CDR3 is TGTGCCAGCCTCCTGGTAGAGGGGGGGAAAGGTTTCTTT. This sequence encodes CASLLVEGGKGFF.

The V gene is TRBV10-3, the J gene TRBJ2-7; 7 bases line up with TRBD1. CDR1 ENHRY and CDR2 SYGVKD come from the germline V gene. The trim removed 6 bases at V and 6 bases at J, leaving 11 bases unmatched. This CDR3 region has 14 residues. CDR3 sequence (DNA): TGTGCCATCAGAGGGACAGTGGGGGTCGGCGAGCAGTACTTC. Translation: CAIRGTVGVGEQYF.

The J gene is TRBJ2-5, the V gene TRBV7-8; D gene unclear. V was pared by 1 base and J by 5 bases, with 8 bases between. This CDR3 has 13 amino acids. Germline CDR1 SGHVS, CDR2 FQNEAQ. The CDR3 DNA follows: TGTGCCAGCAGCTTAGGGCCTTTGGAGACCCAGTACTTC. Residues: CASSLGPLETQYF.